The subject of this entry is one T cell receptor beta chain. Antigen specificity is unknown. This CDR3 is built from 14 residues. The germline V gene encodes CDR1 MDHEN and CDR2 SYDVKM. Trimming took 4 bases from V and 4 from J; bases not matched to a gene: 3. The record originates from a study of cytomegalovirus exposure and HLA in healthy donors. The PCR employed 60 Vbeta primers together with 13 Jbeta primers. Using immunoSEQ multiplex PCR, the repertoire was profiled, and TCRdb retains in-frame clones only, with some absent. Among 160,000 or so clones listed, 70% to 80% were seen once. Study-wide points: In vitro, three CMV-associated chains proved specific for CMV antigens. V- and J-gene trimming in TCR beta was tied to a missense DCLRE1C variant by an analysis performed later.

This sequence joins TRBV28 and TRBJ1-5; the match to TRBD1 covers 8 bases. This TCR was sampled from a woman aged 50 to 65 in good health and CMV-seronegative. The sequenced sample consisted of PBMCs. CDR3: CASSSDRENQPQHF. In DNA, the CDR3 is TGTGCCAGCAGTTCGGACAGGGAGAATCAGCCCCAGCATTTT. The variable domain in full, with the rest retrieved from reference TRBV28 and TRBJ1-5, is DVKVTQSSRYLVKRTGEKVFLECVQDMDHENMFWYRQDPGLGLRLIYFSYDVKMKEKGDIPEGYSVSREKKERFSLILESASTNQTSMYLCASSSDRENQPQHFGDGTRLSIL.